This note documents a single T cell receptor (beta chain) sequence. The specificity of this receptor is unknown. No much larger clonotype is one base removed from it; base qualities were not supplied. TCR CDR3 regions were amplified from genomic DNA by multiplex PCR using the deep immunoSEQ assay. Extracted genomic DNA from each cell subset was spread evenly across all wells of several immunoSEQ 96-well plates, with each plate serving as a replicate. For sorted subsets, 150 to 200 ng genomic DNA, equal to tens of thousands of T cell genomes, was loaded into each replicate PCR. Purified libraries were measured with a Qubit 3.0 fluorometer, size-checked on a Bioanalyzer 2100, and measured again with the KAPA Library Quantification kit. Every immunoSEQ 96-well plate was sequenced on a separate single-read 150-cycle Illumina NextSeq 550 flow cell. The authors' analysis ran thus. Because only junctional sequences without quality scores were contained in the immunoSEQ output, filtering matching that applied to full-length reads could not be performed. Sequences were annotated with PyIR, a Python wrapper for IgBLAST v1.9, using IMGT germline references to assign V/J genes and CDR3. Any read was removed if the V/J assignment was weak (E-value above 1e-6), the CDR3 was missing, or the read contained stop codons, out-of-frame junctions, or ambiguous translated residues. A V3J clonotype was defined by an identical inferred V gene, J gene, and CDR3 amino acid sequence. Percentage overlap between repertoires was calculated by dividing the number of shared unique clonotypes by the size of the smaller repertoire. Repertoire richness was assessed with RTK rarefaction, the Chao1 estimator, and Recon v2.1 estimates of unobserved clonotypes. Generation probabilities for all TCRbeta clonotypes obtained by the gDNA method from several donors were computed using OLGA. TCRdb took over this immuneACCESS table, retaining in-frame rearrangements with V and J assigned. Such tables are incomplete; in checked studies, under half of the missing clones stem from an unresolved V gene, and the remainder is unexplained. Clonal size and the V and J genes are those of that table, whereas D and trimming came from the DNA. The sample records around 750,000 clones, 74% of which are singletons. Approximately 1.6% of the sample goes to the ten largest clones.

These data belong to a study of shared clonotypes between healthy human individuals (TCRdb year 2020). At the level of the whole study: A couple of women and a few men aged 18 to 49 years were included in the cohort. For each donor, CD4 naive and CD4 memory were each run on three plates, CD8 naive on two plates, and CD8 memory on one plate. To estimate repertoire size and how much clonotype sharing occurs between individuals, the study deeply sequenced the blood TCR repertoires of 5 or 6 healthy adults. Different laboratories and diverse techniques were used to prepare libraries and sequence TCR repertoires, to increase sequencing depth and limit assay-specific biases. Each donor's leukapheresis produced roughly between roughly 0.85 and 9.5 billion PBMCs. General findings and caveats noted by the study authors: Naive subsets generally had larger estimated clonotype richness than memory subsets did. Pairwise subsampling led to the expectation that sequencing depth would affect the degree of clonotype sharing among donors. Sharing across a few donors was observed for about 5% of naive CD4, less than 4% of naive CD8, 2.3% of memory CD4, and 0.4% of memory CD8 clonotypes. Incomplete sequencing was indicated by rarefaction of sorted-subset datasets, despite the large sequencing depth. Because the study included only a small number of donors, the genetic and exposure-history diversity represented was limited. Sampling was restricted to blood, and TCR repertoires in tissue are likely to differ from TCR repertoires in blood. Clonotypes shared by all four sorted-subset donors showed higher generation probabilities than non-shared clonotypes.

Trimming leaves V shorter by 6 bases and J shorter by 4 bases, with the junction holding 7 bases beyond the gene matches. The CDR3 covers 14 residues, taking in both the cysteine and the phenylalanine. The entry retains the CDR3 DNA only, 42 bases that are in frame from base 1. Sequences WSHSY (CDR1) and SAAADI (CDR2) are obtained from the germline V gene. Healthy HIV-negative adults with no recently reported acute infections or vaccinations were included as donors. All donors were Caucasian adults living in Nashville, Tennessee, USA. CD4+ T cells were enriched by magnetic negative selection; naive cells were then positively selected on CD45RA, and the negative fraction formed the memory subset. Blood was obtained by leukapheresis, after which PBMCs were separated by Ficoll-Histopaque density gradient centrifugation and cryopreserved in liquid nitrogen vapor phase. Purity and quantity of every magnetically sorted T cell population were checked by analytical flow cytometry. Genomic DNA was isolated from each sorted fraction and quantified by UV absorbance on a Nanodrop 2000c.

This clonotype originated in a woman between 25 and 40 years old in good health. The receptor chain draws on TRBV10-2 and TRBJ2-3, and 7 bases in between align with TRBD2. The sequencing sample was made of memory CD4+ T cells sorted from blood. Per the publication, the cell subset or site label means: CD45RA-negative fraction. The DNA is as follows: TGCGCCAGCAGGGTTCTGGCGGGAGCAGATACGCAGTATTTT. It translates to CASRVLAGADTQYF.